This passage covers 9 T cell receptor beta chains from one sample sequenced in a study of blood T cells in healthy people across ages. The use of a sample-barcoded 5' primer and a J-beta primer mix characterized a second PCR of roughly 7 to 12 cycles. TCRdb passed the 5' RACE reads through MiXCR, listing each CDR3 protein once. The sample lists around 780,000 distinct CDR3 sequences; roughly 24% were seen once. These data were likewise used in another study, on T cells of mothers and their children.

Sequencing was carried out using blood. These receptors originate from a boy younger than 18 in good health.

This clonotype occurred a few times. The chain is built from TRBV29-1 and TRBJ2-5; the D gene is possibly TRBD2 (6 bases). The J call may be in error: the DNA end matches TRBJ2-1 better. Germline V gives CDR1 SQVTM, CDR2 ANQGSEA. The CDR3 has 12 residues. CDR3 DNA: TGCAGCGTAAACCGGGACTCCAATGAGCAGTTCTTC. As protein: CSVNRDSNEQFF.

This rearrangement joins TRBV11-2 to TRBJ2-1; 10 bases align to TRBD2. Germline V gives CDR1 SGHAT, CDR2 FQNNGV. This CDR3 comprises 16 residues. Trimming cost V 1 base and J 2 bases; bases outside gene matches: 2. CDR3 sequence: CASSLGTSGPYNEQFF. The CDR3 nucleotides read TGTGCCAGCAGCTTAGGGACTAGCGGACCCTACAATGAGCAGTTCTTC.

This sequence joins TRBV28 and TRBJ2-1, with TRBD2 identical over 13 bases. The V and J ends lost 4 bases and 4 bases, in that order; junction bases with no gene match: 7. The CDR3 spans 17 residues. CDR1 MDHEN and CDR2 SYDVKM come from the germline V gene. The CDR3: CASSSRLAGGSYNEQFF. The CDR3 DNA sequence: TGTGCCAGCAGTTCCAGACTAGCGGGGGGCTCATACAATGAGCAGTTCTTC.

A few counts support this clonotype. V and J are TRBV5-1 and TRBJ2-5; the D is unclear. Judging by the DNA end, TRBJ2-1 fits better; the J call may be wrong. The CDR3 runs 12 residues. The germline gives CDR1 SGHRS, CDR2 YFSETQ. CDR3 sequence (DNA): TGCGCCAGCAGCTTGTTCCGCAATGAGCAGTTCTTC. Encoded protein: CASSLFRNEQFF.

The chain couples TRBV7-9 to TRBJ2-5, with 11 bases lining up with TRBD2. The J call may be wrong; the DNA end is better matched by TRBJ2-7. The CDR3 loop spans 14 amino acids. The V gene's germline CDR1 is SEHNR and CDR2 FQNEAQ (reference sequence). CDR3 in DNA: TGTGCCAGCACCATACTAGCGGGGGACAACGAGCAGTACTTC. Protein sequence: CASTILAGDNEQYF.

This clonotype was seen only a few times. The CDR3 protein is CASSAPYIANYGYTF. DNA for the CDR3: TGTGCCAGCAGTGCCCCTTACATAGCTAACTATGGCTACACCTTC. This chain connects TRBV2 to TRBJ1-2; D is unclear. CDR3 length: 15 amino acids. V was pared by 4 bases and J by 0 bases, with 12 bases between. The germline CDR1 and CDR2 sequences are SNHLY and FYNNEI.

Concerning this clonotype: This likely comes from a read error, as the CDR3 has no conserved phenylalanine or tryptophan at its end. V is TRBV2 and J is TRBJ2-3, with D possibly being TRBD1 (6 bases). V lost 11 bases and J 1 base, leaving 13 bases between the germline ends. The CDR3 covers 13 residues. CDR1 is SNHLY and CDR2 is FYNNEI in the germline V gene. CDR3 DNA sequence: TGTGCCGGTCGGACAGATCGCACAGATACGCAGTATCTT. Protein product: CAGRTDRTDTQYL.

J is TRBJ2-7 and V is TRBV6-2 or TRBV6-3; 7 positions match TRBD1. The CDR3 runs to 16 residues. Germline V gene lookup returns CDR1 MNHEY and CDR2 SVGEGT. V lost 2 bases, J lost 3 bases, and 10 bases stayed unmatched. CDR3 loop: CASSYRLPGQHYEQYF. The CDR3 DNA follows: TGTGCCAGCAGTTACCGTCTCCCGGGACAGCACTACGAGCAGTACTTC.

In this sample, this clonotype turned up a few times. The rearrangement links TRBV2 to TRBJ2-5; D ambiguous. Near its end, the DNA agrees better with TRBJ2-7, so the J call may be wrong. The CDR3 covers 11 residues. Germline CDR1 reads SNHLY; CDR2 reads FYNNEI. CDR3 sequence (DNA): TGTGCCAGCAGTGTTTTCTACGAGCAGTACTTC. Its protein is CASSVFYEQYF.